This T cell receptor beta chain stems from a study of neurological immune-mediated disorders. Findings of the study overall: No CDR3 amino acid sequences were shared by expanded clones across subjects, suggesting private repertoires in all groups.

The table lists this clonotype with many counts. Its antigen is not known. Time point meaning: longitudinal time-point 2. PBMCs stored at -80 C, numbering 2 million, were the origin of the unsorted libraries. The V gene's germline CDR1 is ENHRY and CDR2 SYGVKD. V lost 3 bases, J lost 4 bases, and 5 bases stayed unmatched. The CDR3 loop spans 16 amino acids. With 10-nucleotide random UMIs included, cDNA was synthesized by 5'RACE. Every sequencing run generated over 180 million TCR-beta sequences from 15-18 subjects. TCRdb analysed the 5' RACE reads with MiXCR anew, one entry per CDR3 protein. The sample yields tens of thousands of distinct CDR3 sequences, around 13% seen once.

The source material was PBMCs. J is TRBJ2-3 and V is TRBV10-3; 12 nucleotides agree with TRBD2. This receptor was identified in a female donor with HTLV-1-associated myelopathy (HAM/TSP). The CDR3 reads CAISEGASGGADTQYF. DNA of the CDR3: TGTGCCATCAGTGAAGGGGCTAGCGGGGGGGCAGATACGCAGTATTTT.